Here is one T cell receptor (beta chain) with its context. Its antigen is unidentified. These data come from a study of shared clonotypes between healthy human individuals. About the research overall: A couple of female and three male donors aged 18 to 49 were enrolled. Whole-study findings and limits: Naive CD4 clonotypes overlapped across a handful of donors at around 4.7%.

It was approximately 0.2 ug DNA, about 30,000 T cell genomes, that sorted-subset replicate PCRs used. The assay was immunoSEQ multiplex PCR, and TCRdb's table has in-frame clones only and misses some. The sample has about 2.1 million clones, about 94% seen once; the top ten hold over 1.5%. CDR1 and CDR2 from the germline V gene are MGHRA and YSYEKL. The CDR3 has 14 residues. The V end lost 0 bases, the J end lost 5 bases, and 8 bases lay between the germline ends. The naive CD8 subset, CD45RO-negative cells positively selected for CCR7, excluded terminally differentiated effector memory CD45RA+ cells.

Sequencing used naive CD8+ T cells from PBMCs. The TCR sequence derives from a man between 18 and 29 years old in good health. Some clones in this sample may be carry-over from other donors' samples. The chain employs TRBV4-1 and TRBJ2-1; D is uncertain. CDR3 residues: CASSQDAANNEQFF. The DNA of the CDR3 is TGCGCCAGCAGCCAAGACGCGGCTAACAATGAGCAGTTCTTC.